This is a list of T cell receptor beta chains from one sample in a study of a mutant IDH1 vaccine in newly diagnosed glioma. Clones were read by immunoSEQ multiplex PCR, and TCRdb kept only the in-frame ones, dropping some. The sample holds about 88,000 clones, over 75% seen once. The starting material was PBMCs, obtained from a glioma patient treated with radiotherapy, temozolomide or both. The source of these receptors is a man aged 35-49 years with glioma. Some clones in this sample may be carry-over from other donors' samples. CDR3s include the opening cysteine and the closing phenylalanine or tryptophan. The D gene is left open where the match is weak. Size is omitted from some rows. Given values are once, few, many or a class for expanded clones.

v_gene	d_gene	j_gene	abundance	CDR3nt	CDR3aa
TRBV27	.	TRBJ1-5	.	TGTGCCAGCAGAGGGACAAGCGTCAGCCCCCAGCATTTT	CASRGTSVSPQHF
TRBV14	.	TRBJ2-2	.	TGTGCCAGCAGCCAAGGATGGGGCACCAACACCGGGGAGCTGTTTTTT	CASSQGWGTNTGELFF
TRBV30	.	TRBJ2-5	.	TGTGCCTGGAGTAGCCGGGAGACCCAGTACTTC	CAWSSRETQYF
TRBV4-2	.	TRBJ1-1	.	TGTGCCAGCAGCCACCCGCCTGGCCAACTAAACACTGAAGCTTTCTTT	CASSHPPGQLNTEAFF
TRBV2	.	TRBJ2-3	.	TGTGCCAGCAGCGGGGGCGGGGGCACAGATACGCAGTATTTT	CASSGGGGTDTQYF
TRBV7-2	TRBD1	TRBJ1-4	.	TGTGCCAGCAGCCCTTCAAAGGTACAGGGGGCAGGTGAAAAACTGTTTTTT	CASSPSKVQGAGEKLFF
TRBV4-2	.	TRBJ1-1	once	TGTGCCAGCAGCCAAGATGCGGGGTATGCGAACACTGAAGCTTTCTTT	CASSQDAGYANTEAFF
TRBV2	TRBD1	TRBJ1-2	.	TGTGCCAGCAGTTCGGGACAGGTGAGCTATGGCTACACCTTC	CASSSGQVSYGYTF
TRBV14	.	TRBJ2-5	.	TGTGCCAGCAGCCCGGGACGGAGGGTTGGAGAGACCCAGTACTTC	CASSPGRRVGETQYF
TRBV29-1	.	TRBJ2-7	.	TGCAGCGTTGGGGGAGGGGGCGGATACGAGCAGTACTTC	CSVGGGGGYEQYF